This TCR beta chain was sequenced in a study of identifying expanded T cells in peripheral blood. Study results and caveats: Technical replicates showed roughly 1.2 changed clones; roughly two weeks 15 to 20; four weeks 19.

To note about this clone: The antigen is unknown.

The method was immunoSEQ multiplex PCR; TCRdb's version includes in-frame clones alone and lacks a portion of them. The repertoire holds over 70,000 clones, with more than 75% as singletons. Germline assignment: CDR1 MNHEY and CDR2 SVGAGI. The CDR3 extends over 15 amino acids. Trimming took off 0 bases at V and 5 bases at J, with 11 bases between the two ends. The V and J genes are TRBV6-5 and TRBJ1-5; tentatively, D is TRBD1 (6 bases). Sequencing was done on a sample of blood. The origin of this receptor is a person aged 18-70 years in good health. Here the CDR3 reads CASSYSGDTYQPQHF. CDR3 sequence (DNA): TGTGCCAGCAGTTACTCTGGGGACACTTATCAGCCCCAGCATTTT.